Below, one T cell receptor beta chain is given with its context. Authors' processing steps: By means of reference gene primer amplification, nucleated cell counts were estimated. Sequencing used immunoSEQ multiplex PCR; TCRdb keeps in-frame clones, though not all of them. V and J calls and clone size are given by that table; D and trimming were obtained from the DNA. The sample carries under 300,000 clones, around 84% recorded once. This specimen belongs to a study of blood T cell repertoires in COVID-19. About the study: Donors in the United States, Italy and Spain gave samples during acute or convalescent COVID-19.

The V segment lost 4 bases and the J segment 3 bases; nucleotides outside the gene matches: 5. Germline values: CDR1 LGHNA, CDR2 YSLEER. The CDR3 is 16 residues long. Sequenced: peripheral blood. V usage is TRBV4-3 and J usage is TRBJ2-7, with 14 bases aligning to TRBD2. The TCR originated in a woman aged 18 to 35 with acute or convalescent COVID-19. This CDR3 reads CASSPTGTSGGYEQYF. CDR3 in DNA: TGCGCCAGCAGCCCTACCGGGACTAGCGGGGGCTACGAGCAGTACTTC.